These T cell receptor beta chains were read from a single sample in a study of T cell responses to AZD1222 COVID-19 vaccine. The method was immunoSEQ multiplex PCR; TCRdb's version includes in-frame clones alone and lacks a portion of them. The sample lists more than 100,000 clones, 93% occurring once. The sample was peripheral blood, taken 28 days after the second AZD1222 dose. These receptors all come from an adult who received the AZD1222 COVID-19 vaccine. CDR3s include the opening cysteine and the closing phenylalanine or tryptophan. The order of the fields is D gene, J gene, clone size, V gene, CDR3 length, CDR3 DNA, CDR3 protein. D genes are given only for firm matches. Only part of the rows carry a size: once, few, many, or a class if the clone is expanded.

NA | TRBJ2-3 | NA | TRBV19 | 15 | TGTGCCAGTAGTATAGTTCCTAGTCCGGGAGATACGCAGTATTTT | CASSIVPSPGDTQYF
NA | TRBJ1-1 | NA | TRBV9 | 12 | TGTGCCAGCAGCGGGCAGGGCACTGAAGCTTTCTTT | CASSGQGTEAFF
NA | TRBJ2-2 | once | TRBV7-7 | 14 | TGTGCTAGCAGCTTAGAAGGGGTCACCGGGGAGCTGTTTTTT | CASSLEGVTGELFF
TRBD2 | TRBJ2-1 | once | TRBV5-3 | 19 | TGTGCCAGAAGCTTTCATTCGACTAGCGGGGGCCTGGAATACAATGAGCAGTTCTTC | CARSFHSTSGGLEYNEQFF
TRBD1 | TRBJ2-7 | NA | TRBV18 | 14 | TGTGCCAGCTCACCAGGAACAGGGGGCTACGAGCAGTACTTC | CASSPGTGGYEQYF
NA | TRBJ2-5 | NA | TRBV5-1 | 14 | TGCGCCAGCAGCTTGCCGCAAACCCAAGAGACCCAGTACTTC | CASSLPQTQETQYF
NA | TRBJ1-5 | NA | TRBV19 | 14 | TGTGCCAGTAGTATAGTGGGATACAATCAGCCCCAGCATTTT | CASSIVGYNQPQHF
NA | TRBJ1-2 | NA | TRBV9 | 15 | TGTGCCAGCAGCGTAGGTACAGGGAGTAACTATGGCTACACCTTC | CASSVGTGSNYGYTF
TRBD2 | TRBJ2-7 | NA | TRBV12-3/TRBV12-4 | 13 | TGTGCCAGCGGGACTAGCGGCTCCTACGAGCAGTACTTC | CASGTSGSYEQYF
NA | TRBJ2-2 | NA | TRBV6-5 | 14 | TGTGCCAGCAGTTACTTCAATTCCCCCGGGGAGCTGTTTTTT | CASSYFNSPGELFF
NA | TRBJ1-1 | NA | TRBV14 | 13 | TGTGCCAGCAGCGAACAGGGAGGGACTGAAGCTTTCTTT | CASSEQGGTEAFF
NA | TRBJ2-5 | NA | TRBV19 | 14 | TGTGCCAGTAGTCCAAGGCCGTTGGGTGAGACCCAGTACTTC | CASSPRPLGETQYF
NA | TRBJ1-1 | NA | TRBV7-2 | 15 | TGTGCCAGCAGCTTAGGGACAGCCATGAACACTGAAGCTTTCTTT | CASSLGTAMNTEAFF
NA | TRBJ1-3 | NA | TRBV7-9 | 15 | TGTGCCAGCAGCTTACTCCGCGAAGGGGGAAACACCATATATTTT | CASSLLREGGNTIYF
NA | TRBJ2-1 | NA | TRBV4-1 | 15 | TGCGCCAGCAGCCAAATACAGGGAATAGGGGATGAGCAGTTCTTC | CASSQIQGIGDEQFF
TRBD1 | TRBJ2-2 | NA | TRBV7-9 | 16 | TGTGCCAGCAGCGAGGGACAGCTTCGTGTCACCGGGGAGCTGTTTTTT | CASSEGQLRVTGELFF
NA | TRBJ1-1 | NA | TRBV30 | 14 | TGTGCCTGGAGTGTAACCGGGACGTACACTGAAGCTTTCTTT | CAWSVTGTYTEAFF
NA | TRBJ1-6 | NA | TRBV18 | 14 | TGTGCCAGCTCAGACAAGGAGTATAGTTCACCCCTCCACTTT | CASSDKEYSSPLHF
TRBD1 | TRBJ1-1 | NA | TRBV6-4 | 14 | TGTGCCAGCTCCAGGACAGGGGCGAACACTGAAGCTTTCTTT | CASSRTGANTEAFF
NA | TRBJ1-1 | NA | TRBV12-5 | 15 | TGTGCTAGTGGTTTGGTACAATCAGGGTACACTGAAGCTTTCTTT | CASGLVQSGYTEAFF
NA | TRBJ2-2 | NA | TRBV7-8 | 15 | TGTGCCAGCAGCTTATCGGCCACAGGGAGTGGGGAGCTGTTTTTT | CASSLSATGSGELFF
TRBD2 | TRBJ2-2 | NA | TRBV6-6 | 15 | TGTGCCAGCAGCCGACTAGCGGGGAACACCGGGGAGCTGTTTTTT | CASSRLAGNTGELFF
TRBD1 | TRBJ1-4 | NA | TRBV18 | 15 | TGTGCCAGCTCACCGGACAGGGACGATGGTGAAAAACTGTTTTTT | CASSPDRDDGEKLFF
TRBD1 | TRBJ1-1 | NA | TRBV6-1 | 17 | TGTGCCAGCAGTGATGGGATACAGGGGGCGAGAGGCACTGAAGCTTTCTTT | CASSDGIQGARGTEAFF
NA | TRBJ1-2 | few | TRBV4-1 | 16 | TGCGCCAGCAGCCAAGAATCTCGGACGGTAGTCTATGGCTACACCTTC | CASSQESRTVVYGYTF
NA | TRBJ2-1 | NA | TRBV7-2 | 13 | TGTGCCAGCAGCTTACAGCTCTACAATGAGCAGTTCTTC | CASSLQLYNEQFF
NA | TRBJ1-2 | NA | TRBV2 | 14 | TGTGCCAGCACCGCCGAGCCAGGATACTATGGCTACACCTTC | CASTAEPGYYGYTF
NA | TRBJ1-4 | NA | TRBV4-2 | 14 | TGTGCCAGCAGCCAAGCCCAGGGTGAGGAAAAACTGTTTTTT | CASSQAQGEEKLFF
NA | TRBJ2-7 | NA | TRBV7-9 | 14 | TGTGCCAGCAGCCCGCGACAGACCTCCTACGAGCAGTACTTC | CASSPRQTSYEQYF
NA | TRBJ2-3 | NA | TRBV7-2 | 15 | TGTGCCAGCAGCCAAGGTGGTCTACTCACAGATACGCAGTATTTT | CASSQGGLLTDTQYF
NA | TRBJ2-3 | NA | TRBV11-2 | 11 | TGTGCCAGCAGCCGGTCAGATACGCAGTATTTT | CASSRSDTQYF
TRBD1 | TRBJ2-1 | NA | TRBV9 | 15 | TGTGCCAGCAGCGTAGAGGGACAGGGTATTAATGAGCAGTTCTTC | CASSVEGQGINEQFF
NA | TRBJ2-6 | once | TRBV21-1 | 15 | TGTGCCAGCAGCTCGCGTCTCCCTGGGGCCAACGTCCTGACTTTC | CASSSRLPGANVLTF
NA | TRBJ2-2 | NA | TRBV4-3 | 15 | TGCGCCAGCAGCCAAGAAGACTGGAACACCGGGGAGCTGTTTTTT | CASSQEDWNTGELFF
NA | TRBJ1-2 | NA | TRBV6-1 | 15 | TGTGCCAGCAGTGAAGGGTGGGGCCCGCGGTATGGCTACACCTTC | CASSEGWGPRYGYTF
NA | TRBJ2-2 | NA | TRBV29-1 | 13 | TGCAGCGGGGCCCCGGGGGCTAACGGGGAGCTGTTTTTT | CSGAPGANGELFF
TRBD2 | TRBJ2-1 | NA | TRBV12-5 | 15 | TGTGCTAGTGCCCCCCCCGAGACTAGCTTTGGTGAGCAGTTCTTC | CASAPPETSFGEQFF